The sequence of this TCR beta chain was determined in a study of cytomegalovirus exposure and HLA in healthy donors (TCRdb year 2017). As for the study more broadly: According to an earlier analysis of a few hundred of the donors, roughly 180 million T cells yielded 120 million or so unique TCR beta sequences and around 300 Gb of sequence data. Roughly 300 gigabases of sequencing data and 70 million to 85 million unique TCR sequences were included in an early release covering roughly 700 HLA-typed donors. Of the 350 to 400 genotyped donors, 65% to 90% fell in the genetic ancestry cluster associated with self-reported Caucasian donors. The study aimed to test whether cataloging public T cell receptors could reveal signatures of past pathogen exposure. The T cell repertoires of 666 subjects were profiled by immunosequencing and related to cytomegalovirus serostatus. Along with the roughly 670-subject first cohort, a separate validation cohort of around 110 different subjects was used. High-throughput TCR immunosequencing, statistical association of individual TCRs with disease status, and machine learning were combined to predict cytomegalovirus infection status. A later analysis re-analyzed previously published TCR beta repertoires from 650 to 800 donors and added high-resolution HLA genotyping to study TCR occurrence patterns. Rather than drawing on any new phenotypic data, the later analysis identified candidate immune exposures from TCR beta sequences and the way those sequences occurred across donors. An earlier analysis of some 500 of the donors applied high-throughput TCR beta sequencing to assess whether each TCR beta V gene segment acted as functional or pseudogenic. Donor age, sex, ethnicity and CMV serostatus were compiled together with the repertoire data. A later genetic analysis took genome-wide SNP genotypes for about three fifths of the roughly 670 donors and used that subset as a discovery cohort. All discovery cohort repertoires had been generated using a single sequencing platform. Class I and class II HLA loci were covered by the typing at four-digit resolution. Typing coverage differed by locus: A, B, C, DRB1 and DQB1 were typed in about 629-640 donors, DQA1 in approximately 520, DPA1 in some 610, and DPB1 in 400 to 480. Five DR-DQ haplotypes were handled as single units for association and clustering because linkage in the cohort was strong. Among roughly 400 genotyped donors of the cohort, an average of around 240,000 unique TCR beta nucleotide sequences were sequenced per donor, roughly 20% of them non-productive. Summary of the overall study and its limitations: According to the authors, the approach could potentially be generalized to other disease states and immunological phenotypes. An earlier analysis of approximately 600 of the donors showed that most TCR beta V segments appeared in productive rearrangements either about 90% or about 30% of the time, which broadly matched IMGT annotations. According to a later analysis, most CMV-associated TCR beta chains appeared to be HLA-restricted, and the HLA associations seemed to be driven largely by CMV exposure. A group of highly shared sequence variants was considered likely to be a technical artifact of the sequencing pipeline. In a later genetic analysis, fewer N-insertions in productive TCRs were reported among donors in an Asian-associated ancestry cluster than the roughly 700-donor mean. A later analysis found that TCR association rates varied across HLA loci, with DRB1 alleles showing the most associated TCRs and HLA-C alleles the fewest. In a later analysis, HLA-associated TCR beta chains were found to be more clonally expanded and to have lower generation probabilities than equally common non-associated chains. This cohort had only TCR beta chains sequenced, and the lack of alpha or paired-chain data limited which features could be detected. Cytomegalovirus status was reported to be diagnosed by the classifier with high specificity and sensitivity in both the original and validation cohorts. Presence/absence analyses assumed roughly uniform sequencing depth across donors, an assumption that may not hold. A total of 150 to 200 TCR beta chains were listed by the study as associated with cytomegalovirus. CMV serostatus was the only immune exposure information available for the cohort. Linkage disequilibrium might explain the correlated functional status among segregating V segments, but an unknown experimental factor could not be ruled out. A further reported finding was that TCR beta sequences accurately predicted the HLA-A and HLA-B alleles for most subjects in the first cohort. Some IMGT-functional V segments, including TRBV6-2 and TRBV6-3, could not be distinguished by the 87-base-pair reads and were therefore excluded. A later genetic analysis associated a missense DCLRE1C variant with V-gene and J-gene trimming of TCR beta chains, and an independent cohort replicated the association. When HLA alleles, especially DR and DQ, strongly co-occurred, TCR associations were difficult to assign to individual alleles. Because counts were too low, some 16 rarely observed V segments, including chromosome 9 orphons, were excluded from the earlier analysis of several hundred of the donors. In a later analysis, over 15,000 TCR beta sequences were associated with specific HLA alleles at a false discovery rate of 0.05. Most TCR sequences were observed very rarely across donors, whereas some public TCRs were present in many individuals. In a later analysis, several top co-occurrence clusters were reported to appear linked to parvovirus B19, influenza, CMV and Epstein-Barr virus. A few of the identified cytomegalovirus-associated TCR beta chains were confirmed in vitro to be specific for cytomegalovirus antigens. Because HLA typing was unavailable for some donors at each locus, only the typed subset was used in association tests.

Worth noting for this clone: Its target antigen remains unknown. Within one base of it there is no much larger clone, and no base qualities were kept.

Libraries were built with the immunoSEQ multiplex PCR assay. For the multiplex PCR, a mixture combining 60 forward primers for TCR Vbeta segments and 13 reverse primers for TCR Jbeta segments was used. The CDR3 region of rearranged TCR beta genes was amplified from genomic DNA by a multiplex PCR assay. The Illumina HiSeq System was used to sequence the amplified TCR beta libraries as 87-base-pair reads. On the study's bioinformatics: In a later analysis, roughly 80 million unique TCR beta chains were counted across the approximately 640 repertoires, and roughly 10 million of these chains were shared by at least two donors. A nearest-neighbor algorithm error-corrected the raw reads and collapsed the reads into unique sequences, merging closely related sequences to remove PCR and sequencing errors. To assign V, D and J gene segments, CDR3 sequences were aligned to IMGT reference sequences. For a sequence to be retained, at least a six-nucleotide match to both a V gene segment and a J gene segment was required. A rearrangement was called productive if the CDR3 had no stop codons and remained in frame with V and J, and every other rearrangement was called non-productive. CDR3 was defined according to IMGT convention as the region running from the second conserved V-encoded cysteine to the conserved J-encoded phenylalanine. The earlier analysis of about 560 of the donors excluded any sequence lacking an unambiguous match to a single V gene segment. In an earlier analysis of approximately 610 of the donors, V segments were called functional above 56.7% productive rearrangements and were called segregating when the between-donor standard deviation exceeded 5%. A statistical classification framework was developed to diagnose cytomegalovirus status using the catalog of TCR beta chain sequences. In a later analysis, TCR nucleotide sequences were compared against IMGT/GENE-DB human TR gene sequences so that V and J genes could be assigned. In a later analysis, CDR3 sequences and most-parsimonious VDJ recombination scenarios were assigned using the TCRdist pipeline. In a later analysis, each TCR beta chain was defined by its CDR3 amino acid sequence together with its V-gene family, and reads lacking a unique V-gene family were excluded. A later analysis removed roughly 590 highly shared, low-generation-probability nucleotide sequences to deal with suspected cross-contamination and a sequencing artifact. In a later analysis, a clonal expansion index was calculated for each public chain from normalized within-repertoire ranks of inferred template counts. A later analysis computed generation probabilities with a VDJ recombination model fitted to out-of-frame rearrangements, and checked the results against IGoR. In a later analysis, hypergeometric tests were used to score TCR-TCR, TCR-HLA and TCR-CMV co-occurrence, with a repertoire-size bias correction applied to TCR pairs. In a later analysis, false discovery rates were estimated by permuting HLA or CMV assignments 20 times. A later analysis grouped co-occurring TCRs with DBSCAN, adding TCRdist sequence similarity when clustering within HLA-allele-positive subsets. Repertoires with fewer than 30,000 or more than 120,000 public chains were left out of co-occurrence clustering, as were about 5 repertoires with anomalous nucleotide sharing. The immuneACCESS repertoire file appears here via TCRdb, limited to in-frame rearrangements. These files lack a portion of the clones; in checked studies, under half of the deficit traces to unresolved V genes, and the cause of the others is not known. V and J calls and clone size are as listed in that table; D and trimming were resolved from the DNA. The sample table records more than 110,000 clones; 73% of these occur just once. The ten largest clonotypes hold about 1.2% of the sample.

The cohort comprised approximately 700 healthy bone marrow donors. Cohort members were all nominally healthy when sampled, although unrecorded immune exposures were likely present. The donor tested CMV seronegative, placing the donor among the 350 to 400 seronegative members of the cohort. Each donor provided a peripheral blood sample, and peripheral blood mononuclear cells were used for TCR beta sequencing. Genomic DNA was extracted from the blood cell samples with the Qiagen DNeasy Blood Extraction Kit. According to the germline V gene, CDR1 reads SNHLY and CDR2 reads FYNNEI. Trimming removed 3 bases from V and 4 bases from J, leaving 19 bases between the germline ends. Inclusive of the bounding cysteine and phenylalanine, the CDR3 is 17 residues long. CDR3 DNA is the only sequence kept; it has 51 bases, read in frame from the first base.

The chain joins TRBV2 to TRBJ1-5; the D gene is possibly TRBD1, with 5 bases matching. The sequence was obtained from a woman between 35 and 50 years old in good health and CMV-seronegative. Sequences were obtained from PBMCs. The bases are TGTGCCAGCAGTGAGCACCCTCGTGGGGGGTATAATCAGCCCCAGCATTTT. Its translation is CASSEHPRGGYNQPQHF.